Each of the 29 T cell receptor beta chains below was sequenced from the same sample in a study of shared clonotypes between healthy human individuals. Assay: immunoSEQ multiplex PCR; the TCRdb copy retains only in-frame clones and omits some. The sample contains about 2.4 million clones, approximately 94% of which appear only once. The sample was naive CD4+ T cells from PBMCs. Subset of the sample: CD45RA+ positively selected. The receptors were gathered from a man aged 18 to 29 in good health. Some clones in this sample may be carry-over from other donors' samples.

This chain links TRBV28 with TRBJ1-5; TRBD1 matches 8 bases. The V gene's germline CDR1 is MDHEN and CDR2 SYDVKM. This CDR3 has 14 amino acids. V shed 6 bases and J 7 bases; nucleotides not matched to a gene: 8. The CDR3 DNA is TGTGCCAGCAGGCTGACAGGGGTGAGCCAGCCCCAGCATTTT. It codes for CASRLTGVSQPQHF. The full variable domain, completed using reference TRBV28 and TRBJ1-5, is DVKVTQSSRYLVKRTGEKVFLECVQDMDHENMFWYRQDPGLGLRLIYFSYDVKMKEKGDIPEGYSVSREKKERFSLILESASTNQTSMYLCASRLTGVSQPQHFGDGTRLSIL.

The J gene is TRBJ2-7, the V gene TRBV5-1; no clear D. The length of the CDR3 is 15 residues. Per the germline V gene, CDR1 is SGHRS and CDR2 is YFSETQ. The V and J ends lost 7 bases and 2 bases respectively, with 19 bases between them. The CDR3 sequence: CASFVGGAGPYEQYF. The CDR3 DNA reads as TGCGCCAGCTTTGTTGGCGGTGCAGGCCCCTACGAGCAGTACTTC.

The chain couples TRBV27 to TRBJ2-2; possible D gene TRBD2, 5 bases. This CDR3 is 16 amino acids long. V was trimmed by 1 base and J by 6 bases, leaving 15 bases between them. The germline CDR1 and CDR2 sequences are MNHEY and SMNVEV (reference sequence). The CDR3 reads CASSLLGMVEAGELFF. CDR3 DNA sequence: TGTGCCAGCAGTTTATTGGGTATGGTGGAGGCCGGGGAGCTGTTTTTT.

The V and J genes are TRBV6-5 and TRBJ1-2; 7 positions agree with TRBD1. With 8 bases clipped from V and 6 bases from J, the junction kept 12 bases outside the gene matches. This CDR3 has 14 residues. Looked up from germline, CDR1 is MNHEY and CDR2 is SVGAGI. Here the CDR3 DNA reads TGTGCCAGCGGAGACCGGGACAGAATTAATGGCTACACCTTC. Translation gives CASGDRDRINGYTF.

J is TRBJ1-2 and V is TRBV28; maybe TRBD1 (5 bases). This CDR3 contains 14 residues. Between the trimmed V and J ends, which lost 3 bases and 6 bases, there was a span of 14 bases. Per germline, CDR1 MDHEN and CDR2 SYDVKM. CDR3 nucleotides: TGTGCCAGCAGTTTGGTGTTAGGGGCGAATGGCTACACCTTC. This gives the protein CASSLVLGANGYTF.

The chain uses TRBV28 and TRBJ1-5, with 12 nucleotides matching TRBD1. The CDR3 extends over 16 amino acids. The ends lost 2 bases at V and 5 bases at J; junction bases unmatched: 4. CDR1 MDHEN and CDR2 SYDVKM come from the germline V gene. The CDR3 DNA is TGTGCCAGCAGTTTAACGGGACAGGGGGCAGATCAGCCCCAGCATTTT. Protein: CASSLTGQGADQPQHF.

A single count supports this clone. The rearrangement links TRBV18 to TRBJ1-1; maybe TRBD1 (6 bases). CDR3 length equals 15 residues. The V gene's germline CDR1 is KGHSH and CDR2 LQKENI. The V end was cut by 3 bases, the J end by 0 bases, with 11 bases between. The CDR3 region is CASSPAGGVNTEAFF. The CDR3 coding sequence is TGTGCCAGCTCACCCGCCGGGGGCGTGAACACTGAAGCTTTCTTT.

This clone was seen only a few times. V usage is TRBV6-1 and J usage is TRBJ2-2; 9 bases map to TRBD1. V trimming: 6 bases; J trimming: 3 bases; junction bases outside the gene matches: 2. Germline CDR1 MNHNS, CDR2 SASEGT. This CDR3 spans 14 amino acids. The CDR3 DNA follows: TGTGCCAGCAGGACAGGGGGTGACACCGGGGAGCTGTTTTTT. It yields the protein CASRTGGDTGELFF.

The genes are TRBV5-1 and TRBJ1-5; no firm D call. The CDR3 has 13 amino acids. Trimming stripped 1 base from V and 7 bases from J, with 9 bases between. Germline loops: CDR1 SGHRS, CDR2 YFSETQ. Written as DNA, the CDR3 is TGCGCCAGCAGCTTGTCCGGCTGGCAGCCCCAGCATTTT. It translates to CASSLSGWQPQHF. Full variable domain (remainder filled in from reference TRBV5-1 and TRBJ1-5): KAGVTQTPRYLIKTRGQQVTLSCSPISGHRSVSWYQQTPGQGLQFLFEYFSETQRNKGNFPGRFSGRQFSNSRSEMNVSTLELGDSALYLCASSLSGWQPQHFGDGTRLSIL.

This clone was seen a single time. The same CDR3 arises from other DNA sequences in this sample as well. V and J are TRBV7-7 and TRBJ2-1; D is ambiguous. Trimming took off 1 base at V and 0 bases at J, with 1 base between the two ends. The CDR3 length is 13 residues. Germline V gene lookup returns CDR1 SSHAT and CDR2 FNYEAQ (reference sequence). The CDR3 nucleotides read TGTGCCAGCAGCTTAGACTCCTACAATGAGCAGTTCTTC. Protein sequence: CASSLDSYNEQFF.

CDR3 sequence reads: CASSPPVLAGLPVAKGGYTF. CDR3 sequence (DNA): TGTGCCAGCTCACCACCGGTTCTCGCGGGCTTACCGGTCGCTAAAGGTGGCTACACCTTC. This chain joins TRBV18 and TRBJ1-2, with D unclear. V was cut by 0 bases and J by 7 bases, with 30 bases left in between. This CDR3 spans 20 amino acids. Germline assignment: CDR1 KGHSH and CDR2 LQKENI.

CDR3 DNA sequence: TGTGCCAGTAGGGGGCTAGAGGGGCCCGGGGAGCTGTTTTTT. This sequence encodes CASRGLEGPGELFF. V and J are TRBV19 and TRBJ2-2; D may be TRBD1 or TRBD2 (5 bases each). The CDR3 runs to 14 residues. Trimming removed 6 bases from V and 6 bases from J, with 14 bases in between. Per the germline V gene, CDR1 is LNHDA and CDR2 is SQIVND (reference sequence).

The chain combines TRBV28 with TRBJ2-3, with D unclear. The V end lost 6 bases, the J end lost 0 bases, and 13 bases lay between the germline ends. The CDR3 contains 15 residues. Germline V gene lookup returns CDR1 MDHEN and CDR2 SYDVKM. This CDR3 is CASSPSRVSTDTQYF. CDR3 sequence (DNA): TGTGCCAGCAGCCCCTCCCGAGTTAGCACAGATACGCAGTATTTT.

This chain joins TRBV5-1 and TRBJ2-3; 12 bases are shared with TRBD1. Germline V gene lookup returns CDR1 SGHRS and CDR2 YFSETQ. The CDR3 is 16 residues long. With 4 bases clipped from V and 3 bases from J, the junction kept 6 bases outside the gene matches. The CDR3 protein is CASSSRDRGLTDTQYF. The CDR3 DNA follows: TGCGCCAGCAGCAGCCGGGACAGGGGGCTGACAGATACGCAGTATTTT.

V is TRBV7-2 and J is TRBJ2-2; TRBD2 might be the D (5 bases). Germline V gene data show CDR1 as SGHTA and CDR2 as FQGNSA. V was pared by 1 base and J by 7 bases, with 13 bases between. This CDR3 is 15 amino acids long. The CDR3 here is CASSLEALGGGELFF. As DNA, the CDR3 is TGTGCCAGCAGCTTAGAGGCCCTAGGAGGCGGGGAGCTGTTTTTT.

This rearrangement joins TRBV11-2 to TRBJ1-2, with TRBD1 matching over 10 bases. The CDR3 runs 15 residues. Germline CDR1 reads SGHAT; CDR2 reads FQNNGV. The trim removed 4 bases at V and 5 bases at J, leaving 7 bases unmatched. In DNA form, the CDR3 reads TGTGCCAGCAGCTCCGGACAGGGGGAGCGGTATGGCTACACCTTC. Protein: CASSSGQGERYGYTF.

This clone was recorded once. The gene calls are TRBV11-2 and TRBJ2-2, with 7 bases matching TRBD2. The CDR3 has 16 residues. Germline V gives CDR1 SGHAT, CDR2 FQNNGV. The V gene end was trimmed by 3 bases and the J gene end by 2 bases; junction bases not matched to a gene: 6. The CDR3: CASSLFSSGNTGELFF. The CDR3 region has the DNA TGTGCCAGCAGCTTGTTTTCTAGCGGAAACACCGGGGAGCTGTTTTTT.

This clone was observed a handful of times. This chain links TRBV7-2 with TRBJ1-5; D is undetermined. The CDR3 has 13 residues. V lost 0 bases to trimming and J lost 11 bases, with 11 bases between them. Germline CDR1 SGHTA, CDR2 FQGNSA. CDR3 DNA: TGTGCCAGCAGCTTAGCGGAGGCAAGAGCCCAGCATTTT. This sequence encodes CASSLAEARAQHF.

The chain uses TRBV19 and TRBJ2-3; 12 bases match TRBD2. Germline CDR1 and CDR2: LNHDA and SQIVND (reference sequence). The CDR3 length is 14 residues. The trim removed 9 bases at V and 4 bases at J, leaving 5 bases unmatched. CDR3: CASATSGSPDTQYF. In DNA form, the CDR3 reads TGTGCCAGCGCGACTAGCGGGAGCCCAGATACGCAGTATTTT.

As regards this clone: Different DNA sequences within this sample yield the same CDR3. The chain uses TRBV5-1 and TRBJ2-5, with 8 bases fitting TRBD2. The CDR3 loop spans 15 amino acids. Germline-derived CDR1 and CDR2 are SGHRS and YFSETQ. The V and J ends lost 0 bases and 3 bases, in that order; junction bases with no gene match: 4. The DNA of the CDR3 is TGCGCCAGCAGCTTGGTAGGGACTAGAGAAGAGACCCAGTACTTC. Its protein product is CASSLVGTREETQYF.

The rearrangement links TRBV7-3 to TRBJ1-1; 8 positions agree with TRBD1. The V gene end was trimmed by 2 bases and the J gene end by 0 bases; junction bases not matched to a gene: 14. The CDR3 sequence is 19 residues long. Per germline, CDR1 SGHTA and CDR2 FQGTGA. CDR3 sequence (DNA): TGTGCCAGCAGCTTATTCCCGACAGGGGCGAACCTCATGAACACTGAAGCTTTCTTT. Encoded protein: CASSLFPTGANLMNTEAFF.

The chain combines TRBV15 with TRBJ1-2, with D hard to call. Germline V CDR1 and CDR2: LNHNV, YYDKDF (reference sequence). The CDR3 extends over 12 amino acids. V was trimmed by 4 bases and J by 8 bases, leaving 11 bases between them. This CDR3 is CATSTTEEGYTF. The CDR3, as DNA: TGTGCCACCAGCACTACAGAGGAGGGCTACACCTTC.

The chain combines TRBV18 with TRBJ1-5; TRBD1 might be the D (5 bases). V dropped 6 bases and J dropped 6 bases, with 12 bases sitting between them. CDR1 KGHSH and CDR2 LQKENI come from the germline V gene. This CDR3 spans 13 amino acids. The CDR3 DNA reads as TGTGCCAGCTCCGCCGGGGCTTCTCAGCCCCAGCATTTT. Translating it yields CASSAGASQPQHF. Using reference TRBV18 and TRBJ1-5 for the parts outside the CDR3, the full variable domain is NAGVMQNPRHLVRRRGQEARLRCSPMKGHSHVYWYRQLPEEGLKFMVYLQKENIIDESGMPKERFSAEFPKEGPSILRIQQVVRGDSAAYFCASSAGASQPQHFGDGTRLSIL.

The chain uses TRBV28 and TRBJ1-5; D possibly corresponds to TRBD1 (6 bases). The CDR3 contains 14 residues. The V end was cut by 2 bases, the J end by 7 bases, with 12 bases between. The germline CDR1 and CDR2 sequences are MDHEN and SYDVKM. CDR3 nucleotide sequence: TGTGCCAGCAGTTTAGCAGGGGCAAGGCAGCCCCAGCATTTT. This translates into CASSLAGARQPQHF.

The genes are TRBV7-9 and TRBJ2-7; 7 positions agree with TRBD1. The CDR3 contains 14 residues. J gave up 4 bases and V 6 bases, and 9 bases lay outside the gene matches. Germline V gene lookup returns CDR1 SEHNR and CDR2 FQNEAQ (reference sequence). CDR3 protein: CASRPDREGYEQYF. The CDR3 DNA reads TGTGCCAGCAGACCCGACAGGGAAGGATACGAGCAGTACTTC. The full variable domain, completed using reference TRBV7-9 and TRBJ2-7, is DTGVSQNPRHKITKRGQNVTFRCDPISEHNRLYWYRQTLGQGPEFLTYFQNEAQLEKSRLLSDRFSAERPKGSFSTLEIQRTEQGDSAMYLCASRPDREGYEQYFGPGTRLTVT.

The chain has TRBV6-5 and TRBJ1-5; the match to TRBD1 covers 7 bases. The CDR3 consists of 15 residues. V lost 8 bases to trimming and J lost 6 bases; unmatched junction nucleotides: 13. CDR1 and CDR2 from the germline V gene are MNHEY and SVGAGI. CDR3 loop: CASLVPRQGRQPQHF. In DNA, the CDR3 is TGTGCCAGCCTGGTCCCAAGACAGGGCCGTCAGCCCCAGCATTTT.

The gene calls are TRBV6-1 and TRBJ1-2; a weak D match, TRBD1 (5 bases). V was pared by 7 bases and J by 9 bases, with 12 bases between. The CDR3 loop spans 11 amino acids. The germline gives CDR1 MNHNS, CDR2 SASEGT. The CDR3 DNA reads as TGTGCCAGCAACCGGGGGTCGAGCTACACCTTC. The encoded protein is CASNRGSSYTF.

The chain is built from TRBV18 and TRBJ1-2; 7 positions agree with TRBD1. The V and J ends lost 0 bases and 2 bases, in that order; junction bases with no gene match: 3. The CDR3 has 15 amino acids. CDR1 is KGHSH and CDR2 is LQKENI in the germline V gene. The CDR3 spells CASSPPGRGNYGYTF. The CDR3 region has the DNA TGTGCCAGCTCACCACCCGGCAGGGGGAACTATGGCTACACCTTC.

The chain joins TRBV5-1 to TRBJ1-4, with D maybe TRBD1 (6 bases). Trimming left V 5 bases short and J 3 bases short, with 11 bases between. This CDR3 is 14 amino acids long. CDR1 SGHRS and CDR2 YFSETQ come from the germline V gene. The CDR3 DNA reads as TGCGCCAGCAGGACAGGTTACCCTAATGAAAAACTGTTTTTT. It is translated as CASRTGYPNEKLFF. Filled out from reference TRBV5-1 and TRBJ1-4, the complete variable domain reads KAGVTQTPRYLIKTRGQQVTLSCSPISGHRSVSWYQQTPGQGLQFLFEYFSETQRNKGNFPGRFSGRQFSNSRSEMNVSTLELGDSALYLCASRTGYPNEKLFFGSGTQLSVL.